This T cell receptor (beta chain) originates from a study of T cell responses to AZD1222 COVID-19 vaccine. The study, taken as a whole, reports: Only a handful of AZD1222 recipients, roughly 6 in all, had baseline seropositivity. Females made up more of the donors, who were largely white British, and clonal diversity may have come out too low. CD4 TCRs linked to vaccination spanned spike, dominating at 160-218 and 743-854.

Generated by immunoSEQ multiplex PCR, the TCRdb table keeps only in-frame clones and is missing some. This sample yields 110,000 or so clones, of which approximately 89% are seen a single time; about two fifths belongs to the top ten. Whether given at about 4 or about 12 weeks, second doses were pooled. The CDR3 is made up of 17 amino acids. Losses at the gene ends were 1 base for V and 0 bases for J; bases not matched to a gene: 2. Germline CDR1 is LNHDA and CDR2 is SQIVND (reference sequence). For this clone: The antigen is not known. Additional DNA sequences in this sample encode the identical CDR3.

Here the sequenced sample was peripheral blood, taken 28 days after the second AZD1222 dose. This sequence originates from an adult who received the AZD1222 COVID-19 vaccine. The chain combines TRBV19 with TRBJ2-1, with 11 bases fitting TRBD2. The CDR3 loop reads CASSIGTSGGSYNEQFF. The CDR3 nucleotides read TGTGCCAGTAGTATAGGTACTAGCGGGGGCTCCTACAATGAGCAGTTCTTC.